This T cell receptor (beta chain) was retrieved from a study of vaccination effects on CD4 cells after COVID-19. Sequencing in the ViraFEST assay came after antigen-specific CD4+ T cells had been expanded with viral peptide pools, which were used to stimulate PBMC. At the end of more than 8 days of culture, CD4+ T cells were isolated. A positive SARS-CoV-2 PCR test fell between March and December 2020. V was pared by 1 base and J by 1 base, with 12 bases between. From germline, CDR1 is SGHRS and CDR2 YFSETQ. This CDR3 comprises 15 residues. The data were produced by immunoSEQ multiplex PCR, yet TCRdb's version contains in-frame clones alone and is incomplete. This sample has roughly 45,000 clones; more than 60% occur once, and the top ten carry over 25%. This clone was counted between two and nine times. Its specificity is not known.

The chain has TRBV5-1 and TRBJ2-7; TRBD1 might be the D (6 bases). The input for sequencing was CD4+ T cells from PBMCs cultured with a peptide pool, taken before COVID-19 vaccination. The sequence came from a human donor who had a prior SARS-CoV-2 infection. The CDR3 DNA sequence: TGCGCCAGCAGCTTGTGGTTAACAGGGTCCTACGAGCAGTACTTC. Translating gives CASSLWLTGSYEQYF.